This TCR beta chain was retrieved from a study of cytomegalovirus exposure and HLA in healthy donors. Findings and caveats of the study: Reportedly, a later analysis found an Asian-associated ancestry cluster had fewer N-insertions than the roughly 700-donor mean. Sequencing likely generated an artifact that appeared as a cluster of highly shared sequence variants. Solely CMV serostatus was available to characterize immune exposure.

Germline V gives CDR1 MDHEN, CDR2 SYDVKM. V shed 6 bases and J 2 bases; nucleotides not matched to a gene: 7. The CDR3 is made up of 15 amino acids. As for the donors, each was a healthy bone marrow donor. It was with 60 Vbeta and 13 Jbeta primers that the PCR ran. Clones were read by immunoSEQ multiplex PCR, and TCRdb kept only the in-frame ones, dropping some. The sample lists 250,000 or so clones, about 93% occurring once. As to this clone: The antigen remains unidentified. In the same sample, other DNA sequences code for this CDR3.

The chain couples TRBV28 to TRBJ1-5, with 7 bases matching TRBD1. The receptor was derived from a girl aged 2-10 years in good health and CMV-seronegative. The sequencing input was PBMCs. In nucleotides, the CDR3 is TGTGCCAGCAGCCCCGACAGGGTGGGCAATCAGCCCCAGCATTTT. It specifies CASSPDRVGNQPQHF.